The sequence of this T cell receptor beta chain was determined in a study of blood T cell repertoires in COVID-19. Across the whole study: The analysed material was cDNA or gDNA that came from T cells, B-cell-depleted T cells, or PBMCs.

With 3 bases removed from V and 6 bases from J, the gap between germline ends came to 18 bases. From germline, CDR1 is LNHDA and CDR2 SQIVND (reference sequence). The CDR3 sequence is 16 residues long. Original data processing: Reference gene primers were amplified, and this amplification served to estimate nucleated cell counts. Here immunoSEQ multiplex PCR was the method, and the copy in TCRdb shows in-frame clones only, minus some. The DNA was the basis for D and trimming; V, J and clone size are from that table. The top ten hold 1.5% to 2.5% of the sample, which has approximately 360,000 clones, about 90% seen once. Participants reported their clinical history, and cohort assignment relied on those reports.

This clonotype originated in a man aged 35-49 years in a cohort exposed to, infected with or recovered from COVID-19 (not recorded which). The chain couples TRBV19 to TRBJ1-5, with a weak D call TRBD1 (5 bases). Specimen: PBMCs or T cells enriched from blood (not recorded which). CDR3 sequence reads: CASSIGGRVEGQPQHF. In nucleotides, the CDR3 is TGTGCCAGTAGTATCGGTGGCAGGGTAGAAGGTCAGCCCCAGCATTTT.